The present TCR beta chain was sequenced within a study of cytomegalovirus exposure and HLA in healthy donors. The study's findings and limits: Several of the most significant clusters appeared linked to common viral pathogens, based on a later analysis.

The PCR contained 60 Vbeta and 13 Jbeta primers. TCRdb keeps only in-frame clones here, not all; method: immunoSEQ multiplex PCR. The table records about 85,000 clones, roughly 70% of them present only once. Note on this clone: What it binds is unknown.

V lost 4 bases and J lost 4; bases outside the gene matches: 7. The CDR3 runs 16 residues. Germline V gives CDR1 LNHDA, CDR2 SQIVND (reference sequence). This rearrangement joins TRBV19 to TRBJ1-5, with 10 bases aligning to TRBD1. Sequenced input: PBMCs. The clonotype originates from a man aged 25 to 40 in good health and CMV-seronegative. The CDR3 region is CASSTRPGQGNQPQHF. In DNA, the CDR3 is TGTGCCAGTAGTACGAGGCCGGGACAGGGGAATCAGCCCCAGCATTTT.